Below are 2 T cell receptor beta chains sequenced from a single sample in a study of vaccination effects on CD4 cells after COVID-19. Measured with immunoSEQ multiplex PCR; TCRdb has only the in-frame clones, and not every one. The sample gives about 45,000 clones, around 75% of which show up once; just under 30% is in the top ten. For these receptors, no antigen is known. Prior to sequencing, the ViraFEST assay stimulated PBMC with viral peptide pools, which expanded the antigen-specific CD4+ T cells. Cultured cells yielded isolated CD4+ T cells after 10 to 11 days. The person had a PCR-confirmed SARS-CoV-2 infection during March to December 2020. Sequencing used CD4+ T cells from PBMCs cultured with a peptide pool, obtained before COVID-19 vaccination. The source is a human donor who had a prior SARS-CoV-2 infection.

The genes are TRBV7-2 and TRBJ2-2, with D perhaps matching TRBD2 (6 bases). V was shortened by 5 bases and J by 1 base, with 8 bases between the two germline ends. From germline, CDR1 is SGHTA and CDR2 FQGNSA. The CDR3 sequence is 14 residues long. This CDR3 is CASSAGLNTGELFF. The CDR3 DNA follows: TGTGCCAGCAGCGCGGGGCTGAACACCGGGGAGCTGTTTTTT.

The chain carries TRBV6-5 and TRBJ1-2; D gene unclear. The V and J ends lost 0 bases and 8 bases respectively, with 19 bases between them. There are 16 residues in the CDR3. The germline gives CDR1 MNHEY, CDR2 SVGAGI. The CDR3 loop reads CASSYSIARTVMGYTF. The DNA of the CDR3 is TGTGCCAGCAGTTACTCGATCGCCAGAACTGTAATGGGCTACACCTTC.